This T cell receptor beta chain is drawn from a study of human T cells and chemical hapten exposure. Study at large: Slight differences in pooled library volume were the main source of varying TCR yields across samples. Findings and caveats of the study: TCRs whose frequency exceeded 1 in 1000 remained the same following DPC sensitization.

About this clonotype itself: Its antigen is still unknown.

Individual cDNA molecules each carried unique molecular identifiers attached by the library. In the source study's methods: Sample TCR counts, which ranged from roughly 23,224 to 750,000, had a median of around 96,000. TCRdb processed the RACE reads anew with MiXCR; each CDR3 protein has one entry. These V and J calls are TCRdb output, not the study's own analysis. This table has 70,000 to 95,000 distinct CDR3 sequences, approximately 8.6% appearing once. V was shortened by 2 bases and J by 3 bases, with 11 bases between the two germline ends. The CDR3 contains 14 residues. Germline assignment: CDR1 MNHEY and CDR2 SVGEGT. Documented time point: healthy volunteer bleed at 6 weeks. Unfractionated whole blood was the source from which total RNA was extracted.

The sequence derives from a female donor in good health. Some clones in this sample may be carry-over from other donors' samples. The chain has TRBV6-2 or TRBV6-3 and TRBJ2-7; D is possibly TRBD2 (6 bases). The material sequenced was whole blood. The CDR3 nucleotides are TGTGCCAGCAGTTACGGCCCGCGGGGCTACGAGCAGTACTTC. Translating gives CASSYGPRGYEQYF.